This is a list of T cell receptor beta chains from one sample in a study of response to subunit inactivated influenza vaccine. TCRdb recomputed calls from the RT-PCR reads with MiXCR, one row per CDR3 protein. The sample has about 520,000 distinct CDR3 sequences; less than 7.5% are singletons. The sample consisted of PBMCs from blood, taken roughly 24 months after vaccination. Receptors were obtained from a man aged 50 to 69 who received an inactivated influenza vaccine. CDR3s include the opening cysteine and the closing phenylalanine or tryptophan. The order of the fields is D gene, V gene, CDR3 length, clone size, J gene, CDR3 DNA, CDR3 protein. A D gene is named only where the DNA matches it firmly. A row's size may be missing; if present it is once, few, many or a size class.

D gene: .
V gene: TRBV25-1
CDR3 length: 14
clone size: many
J gene: TRBJ2-5
CDR3 DNA: TGTGCCAGCAGTGAATATAAGTCACAAGAGACCCAGTACTTC
CDR3 protein: CASSEYKSQETQYF

D gene: .
V gene: TRBV14
CDR3 length: 14
clone size: many
J gene: TRBJ2-7
CDR3 DNA: TGTGCCAGCAGCCAAGATGGGGGTGGCTACGAGCAGTACTTC
CDR3 protein: CASSQDGGGYEQYF

D gene: .
V gene: TRBV6-1
CDR3 length: 13
clone size: .
J gene: TRBJ1-5
CDR3 DNA: TGTGCCAGCCTAGGGGGTAATCGTCAGCCCCAGCATTTT
CDR3 protein: CASLGGNRQPQHF

D gene: .
V gene: TRBV4-3
CDR3 length: 16
clone size: many
J gene: TRBJ1-2
CDR3 DNA: TGCGCCAGCAGCCAGGATGGGGGGGGCCGGAGCTATGGCTACACCTTC
CDR3 protein: CASSQDGGGRSYGYTF

D gene: .
V gene: TRBV24-1
CDR3 length: 15
clone size: many
J gene: TRBJ2-1
CDR3 DNA: TGTGCCACCAGTGATTTGGGTGGCTCCTACAATGAGCAGTTCTTC
CDR3 protein: CATSDLGGSYNEQFF

D gene: TRBD2
V gene: TRBV18
CDR3 length: 16
clone size: few
J gene: TRBJ2-5
CDR3 DNA: TGTGCCAGCTCACCATTCTCTAGCGGCCAAGGGGAGACCCAGTACTTC
CDR3 protein: CASSPFSSGQGETQYF

D gene: .
V gene: TRBV3-1
CDR3 length: 15
clone size: many
J gene: TRBJ2-7
CDR3 DNA: TGTGCCAGCAGCCAAGGAACTGGGGGCATGTACGAGCAGTACTTC
CDR3 protein: CASSQGTGGMYEQYF

D gene: TRBD1
V gene: TRBV12-3/TRBV12-4
CDR3 length: 13
clone size: many
J gene: TRBJ2-1
CDR3 DNA: TGTGCCAGCAGTTCGGGACAGATAAGTGAGCAGTTCTTC
CDR3 protein: CASSSGQISEQFF

D gene: .
V gene: TRBV5-1
CDR3 length: 15
clone size: few
J gene: TRBJ2-2
CDR3 DNA: TGCGCCAGCAGCTTGTGGCAGACGAACACCGGGGAGCTGTTTTTT
CDR3 protein: CASSLWQTNTGELFF

D gene: .
V gene: TRBV29-1
CDR3 length: 14
clone size: .
J gene: TRBJ2-1
CDR3 DNA: TGCAGCGTTGGGGGGACAACGAGCCACAATGAGCAGTTCTTC
CDR3 protein: CSVGGTTSHNEQFF

D gene: TRBD2
V gene: TRBV2
CDR3 length: 14
clone size: many
J gene: TRBJ2-1
CDR3 DNA: TGTGCCACCAGGGGGACTAGCGGGAACAATGAGCAGTTCTTC
CDR3 protein: CATRGTSGNNEQFF

D gene: .
V gene: TRBV9
CDR3 length: 16
clone size: few
J gene: TRBJ1-2
CDR3 DNA: TGTGCCAGCAGCGTAGCGGGTGACCCAACCGCCTATGGCTACACCTTC
CDR3 protein: CASSVAGDPTAYGYTF

D gene: TRBD2
V gene: TRBV4-1
CDR3 length: 14
clone size: many
J gene: TRBJ2-5
CDR3 DNA: TGCGCCAGCAGCCAAGTCGGGGGGCAAGAGACCCAGTACTTC
CDR3 protein: CASSQVGGQETQYF

D gene: .
V gene: TRBV28
CDR3 length: 14
clone size: few
J gene: TRBJ2-3
CDR3 DNA: TGTGCCAGCCCGACGGCGCAGGCCCAAGATACGCAGTATTTT
CDR3 protein: CASPTAQAQDTQYF

D gene: TRBD2
V gene: TRBV7-2
CDR3 length: 15
clone size: many
J gene: TRBJ2-5
CDR3 DNA: TGTGCCAGCAGCTTACTAGCGGGGGTCCAAGAGACCCAGTACTTC
CDR3 protein: CASSLLAGVQETQYF

D gene: .
V gene: TRBV12-3/TRBV12-4
CDR3 length: 15
clone size: many
J gene: TRBJ1-5
CDR3 DNA: TGTGCCAGCAGTTTATCACAGCCTAGCAATCAGCCCCAGCATTTT
CDR3 protein: CASSLSQPSNQPQHF

D gene: .
V gene: TRBV5-6
CDR3 length: 13
clone size: few
J gene: TRBJ2-7
CDR3 DNA: TGTGCCAGCAGCTTGCAGGACTCATACGAGCAGTACTTC
CDR3 protein: CASSLQDSYEQYF

D gene: .
V gene: TRBV12-3/TRBV12-4
CDR3 length: 14
clone size: .
J gene: TRBJ2-2
CDR3 DNA: TGTGCCAGCAATTCTAGGACTAACACCGGGGAGCTGTTTTTT
CDR3 protein: CASNSRTNTGELFF

D gene: .
V gene: TRBV29-1
CDR3 length: 11
clone size: many
J gene: TRBJ1-1
CDR3 DNA: TGCAGCGTTTTGTGGAAGACTGAAGCTTTCTTT
CDR3 protein: CSVLWKTEAFF

D gene: .
V gene: TRBV20-1
CDR3 length: 16
clone size: .
J gene: TRBJ2-7
CDR3 DNA: TGCAGTGCTAGAAGCCTTCGACAGCGCGTTCCCTACGAGCAGTACTTC
CDR3 protein: CSARSLRQRVPYEQYF

D gene: .
V gene: TRBV5-7
CDR3 length: 15
clone size: .
J gene: TRBJ2-4
CDR3 DNA: TGTGCCAGCAGCCGGGTCCCGCTAGCCAAAAACATTCAGTACTTC
CDR3 protein: CASSRVPLAKNIQYF

D gene: .
V gene: TRBV2
CDR3 length: 14
clone size: many
J gene: TRBJ1-2
CDR3 DNA: TGTGCCAGCAGACAGGACTCAGCTAACTATGGCTACACCTTC
CDR3 protein: CASRQDSANYGYTF

D gene: TRBD1
V gene: TRBV28
CDR3 length: 15
clone size: .
J gene: TRBJ2-5
CDR3 DNA: TGTGCCAGCTCCATCCCAGGGGGCGCAGGAGAGACCCAGTACTTC
CDR3 protein: CASSIPGGAGETQYF

D gene: .
V gene: TRBV20-1
CDR3 length: 13
clone size: few
J gene: TRBJ2-3
CDR3 DNA: TGCAGTGCTAGCGGTTTTAGCACAGATACGCAGTATTTT
CDR3 protein: CSASGFSTDTQYF

D gene: TRBD1
V gene: TRBV19
CDR3 length: 19
clone size: .
J gene: TRBJ2-3
CDR3 DNA: TGTGCCAGTAGTAGCCAGGGGGCTGCAACCGAACCCGCCCCGGATACGCAGTATTTT
CDR3 protein: CASSSQGAATEPAPDTQYF

D gene: TRBD2
V gene: TRBV6-5
CDR3 length: 17
clone size: few
J gene: TRBJ2-1
CDR3 DNA: TGTGCCAGCAGTTACGGAGCGGGGGGGAGCTCCTACAATGAGCAGTTCTTC
CDR3 protein: CASSYGAGGSSYNEQFF

D gene: TRBD1
V gene: TRBV20-1
CDR3 length: 14
clone size: .
J gene: TRBJ1-2
CDR3 DNA: TGCAGTGCTATGGACAGGGGGCTGGGCTATGGCTACACCTTC
CDR3 protein: CSAMDRGLGYGYTF

D gene: .
V gene: TRBV5-6
CDR3 length: 13
clone size: many
J gene: TRBJ1-1
CDR3 DNA: TGTGCCAGCAGCTTGGTGGGTAGCACTGAAGCTTTCTTT
CDR3 protein: CASSLVGSTEAFF

D gene: TRBD2
V gene: TRBV10-2
CDR3 length: 12
clone size: many
J gene: TRBJ2-4
CDR3 DNA: TGCGCCAGCAGTGAGTCGATTGGACTAGCCCACTTC
CDR3 protein: CASSESIGLAHF

D gene: TRBD1
V gene: TRBV5-5
CDR3 length: 15
clone size: many
J gene: TRBJ2-5
CDR3 DNA: TGTGCCAGCAGGCAACGGGGACAGGGAGGGGAGACCCAGTACTTC
CDR3 protein: CASRQRGQGGETQYF

D gene: .
V gene: TRBV5-1
CDR3 length: 14
clone size: many
J gene: TRBJ1-1
CDR3 DNA: TGCGCCAGCAGCTTTTATTACACGGACACTGAAGCTTTCTTT
CDR3 protein: CASSFYYTDTEAFF

D gene: TRBD2
V gene: TRBV14
CDR3 length: 15
clone size: .
J gene: TRBJ2-3
CDR3 DNA: TGTGCCAGCAGCCCTCCTCGGGGGGGTGCCCGGACGCAGTATTTT
CDR3 protein: CASSPPRGGARTQYF

D gene: .
V gene: TRBV6-1
CDR3 length: 15
clone size: .
J gene: TRBJ1-2
CDR3 DNA: TGTGCCAGCAGGGAGGGGCCGGGACCCACCTATGGCTACACCTTC
CDR3 protein: CASREGPGPTYGYTF